The source of this TCR beta chain is a study of neurological immune-mediated disorders. Synthesis of cDNA was carried out by template-switch 5'RACE. The reaction used 10-nucleotide random UMIs. In every sequencing run, more than 200 million TCR-beta sequences were generated from 15-18 subjects. Each CDR3 protein gets one entry after TCRdb re-called the 5' RACE reads with MiXCR. The repertoire consists of about 45,000 distinct CDR3 sequences, with about a fifth occurring once and the leading ten covering less than 5%. This clonotype has a count of ten or more. Its cognate antigen is unknown. Time point: technical triplicate 3. Unsorted libraries were prepared from 2 million PBMCs held at -80 C. Whole-study findings and limits: Healthy controls had more TCR clonal expansion than multiple sclerosis, which showed the least, whereas HTLV-1-associated myelopathy showed the most.

The source is a man aged 55-75 years with HTLV-1-associated myelopathy (HAM/TSP). Specimen: PBMCs.

Here the CDR3 reads CASSHPTGIGAGNTEAFF. The DNA of the CDR3 is TGTGCCAGCAGTCACCCGACAGGGATTGGCGCGGGGAACACTGAAGCTTTCTTT. J is TRBJ1-1 and V is TRBV27; TRBD1 agrees at 7 bases. Trimming at V came to 5 bases and at J to 1 base, leaving 16 bases not matched to a gene. CDR3 length: 18 residues. Germline lookup yields CDR1 MNHEY and CDR2 SMNVEV (reference sequence).